A single TCR beta chain is shown here with its context. This entry belongs to a study of cytomegalovirus exposure and HLA in healthy donors. The PCR ran on 60 Vbeta and 13 Jbeta primers. This table comes from immunoSEQ multiplex PCR, and its TCRdb copy is limited to in-frame clones, with some not included. Among under 150,000 clones listed, around 84% were seen once. The V gene end was trimmed by 6 bases and the J gene end by 2 bases; junction bases not matched to a gene: 9. Germline V gene sequence: CDR1 PRHDT, CDR2 FYEKMQ (reference sequence). The CDR3 sequence is 16 residues long. This TCR was recovered from a man over 45 in good health and CMV-seronegative. Sequencing was performed on PBMCs. This chain connects TRBV13 to TRBJ2-7; 11 nucleotides match TRBD2. Written as DNA, the CDR3 is TGTGCCAGCAGTCATAGCGGGGGGGGATCGGCCTACGAGCAGTACTTC. The encoded protein is CASSHSGGGSAYEQYF. The entire variable domain, with the rest obtained from reference TRBV13 and TRBJ2-7, is as follows: AAGVIQSPRHLIKEKRETATLKCYPIPRHDTVYWYQQGPGQDPQFLISFYEKMQSDKGSIPDRFSAQQFSDYHSELNMSSLELGDSALYFCASSHSGGGSAYEQYFGPGTRLTVT.